This T cell receptor beta chain was identified in a study of tumor and adjacent non-tumor tissue in lung cancer (dated by TCRdb to the late 2010s). Regarding the complete study: Patients with adenocarcinoma (approximately 11), squamous cell carcinoma (2) and small cell lung cancer (1) were included in the cohort. The roughly 15 patients were aged about 31 to 80 years, included around ten men and 5 women, and had TNM stage I to III disease. Sequencing generated a total of approximately 130,000,000 productive TCRbeta reads, averaging around 4 million reads per sample. Bulk TCRbeta repertoires were compared between lung tumor tissue and matched distant non-tumor lung tissue obtained from approximately 16 lung cancer patients. TCRbeta CDR3 sequencing was performed on fewer than 35 paired specimens, with one tumor sample and one normal lung sample collected per patient. Study-level results and caveats: Tumor tissue showed significantly greater TCR diversity (inverse Simpson) than normal lung tissue (approximately 430 vs 150, P = 0.0075, Mann-Whitney U test). Only about 15 patients were included in the cohort, and the need for larger samples and more detailed clinical data was noted by the authors. The methods do not name the sequencing platform or mention unique molecular identifiers. Younger patients had significantly higher TCR diversity, and higher tumor TCR diversity was associated with shorter overall and disease-free survival. In normal lung, the top 100 clones accounted for a significantly larger cumulative share of the repertoire than in tumor tissue. Peripheral blood was not sequenced, so blood TCRbeta repertoires in these lung cancer patients were not examined.

Library preparation employed multiplex PCR. Data came from an Illumina HiSeq 2500. TCRbeta libraries were constructed through three rounds of nested PCR with primers (Table S4) according to protocols modified from ARM-PCR. Before sequencing, PCR products of 200-500 bp were excised from the gel and purified with the QIAquick gel extraction kit. The authors' pipeline ran thus. Reads were cleaned using Trimmomatic, were merged into complete CDR3 sequences using FLASH, and were assigned to V(D)J germline segments using MiTCR. Clonal diversity was calculated as the inverse Simpson's index using VDJtools. Productive reads were defined as in-frame sequences without a premature stop codon. TCRdb itself trimmed the public reads at Q25 with fastp, ran MiXCR and retained productive beta chains. Rows with a matching CDR3 protein are joined into one entry that keeps the most common DNA and genes. These V and J calls derive from TCRdb rather than the authors' analysis. Here the sample has 75,000 to 95,000 distinct CDR3 sequences; 65% to 75% occur a single time. Of the sample, around 16% falls within the top ten clones.

Note on this clonotype: It has no known antigen specificity. One end of the junction fails to match germline, which may point to a read error.

RNA was isolated from bulk, unsorted tissue, and RNA quality was assessed with a NanoDrop ND-1000 and an Agilent 2100. Donors were newly diagnosed lung cancer patients admitted for thoracic surgery in China between August and November 2014, without prior chemotherapy. Anyone who had undergone radiotherapy or chemotherapy before, or who had another cancer at the same time, was left out of the study. Surgical tissue pieces of about 1-2.2 cm3 were preserved in RNAlater solution and were kept at -80 degrees C until use. The TCR comes from a man between 60 and 75 years old with non-small cell lung cancer. Sequencing was performed on lung tumor tissue.

The CDR3: CSSKIGQNNQPQHF. The sequenced DNA is TGTTCCAGCAAGATAGGGCAGAATAATCAGCCCCAGCATTTT. This sequence uses TRBV6-1 and TRBJ1-5; no D gene is confidently identified. The CDR3 covers 14 residues, taking in both the cysteine and the phenylalanine. The only DNA kept is the CDR3, 42 bases in frame from the first base. The CDR1 and CDR2 encoded by the germline V gene are MNHNS and SASEGT.